This passage covers 8 T cell receptor beta chains from one sample sequenced in a study of blood T cell repertoires in COVID-19. Measured with immunoSEQ multiplex PCR; TCRdb has only the in-frame clones, and not every one. The data contain about 190,000 clones, roughly 90% of them seen just once; the ten biggest clones take up about 0.59%. Material for sequencing was peripheral blood. These receptors all stem from a middle-aged man with acute or convalescent COVID-19.

The V and J genes are TRBV7-2 and TRBJ2-3; 10 bases line up with TRBD2. V gave up 6 bases and J gave up 5 bases; unmatched junction bases: 5. Germline values: CDR1 SGHTA, CDR2 FQGNSA. The CDR3 consists of 14 residues. The DNA for the CDR3 is TGTGCCAGCAGGACCTCTAGCGGGGGAGATACGCAGTATTTT. It codes for CASRTSSGGDTQYF.

The rearrangement joins TRBV29-1 to TRBJ2-2; a possible D gene is TRBD2 (6 bases). The length of the CDR3 is 13 residues. Germline lookup yields CDR1 SQVTM and CDR2 ANQGSEA. V was shortened by 6 bases and J by 5 bases, with 13 bases between the two germline ends. The CDR3 region has the DNA TGCAGCGTCTTGGCGGGACGAACCGGGGAGCTGTTTTTT. This gives the protein CSVLAGRTGELFF.

The J gene is TRBJ1-1, the V gene TRBV7-2; TRBD1 matches 7 bases. The trim removed 4 bases at V and 3 bases at J, leaving 2 bases unmatched. The CDR3 covers 13 residues. Looked up from germline, CDR1 is SGHTA and CDR2 is FQGNSA. In DNA form, the CDR3 reads TGTGCCAGCAGCTCACAGGGGTACACTGAAGCTTTCTTT. Translated: CASSSQGYTEAFF.

The V gene is TRBV2, the J gene TRBJ2-7, with TRBD1 as a possible D gene (6 bases). Trimming removed 7 bases from V and 3 bases from J, with 19 bases in between. This CDR3 has 15 residues. In germline, CDR1 is SNHLY, CDR2 FYNNEI. CDR3 coding DNA: TGTGCCAGCACCTCTCCGAGACAGGCCCTCTACGAGCAGTACTTC. Translated, it gives CASTSPRQALYEQYF.

This sequence joins TRBV21-1 and TRBJ2-7; the table's D call TRBD2 went unverified against the DNA. TRBV21-1 is annotated as a pseudogene. The CDR3 extends over 13 amino acids. This CDR3 reads CASIKTRPYEQYF. The CDR3 DNA sequence: TGTGCCAGCATAAAGACTCGGCCCTACGAGCAGTACTTC.

CDR3 loop: CASKDRGSTDTQYF. The CDR3 DNA sequence: TGTGCCAGCAAAGACAGGGGAAGCACAGATACGCAGTATTTT. The chain uses TRBV19 and TRBJ2-3; TRBD1 agrees at 8 bases. This CDR3 is 14 amino acids long. Germline loops: CDR1 LNHDA, CDR2 SQIVND (reference sequence). Trimming took 9 bases from V and 0 from J; bases not matched to a gene: 5. The variable domain in full, with the rest retrieved from reference TRBV19 and TRBJ2-3, is DGGITQSPKYLFRKEGQNVTLSCEQNLNHDAMYWYRQDPGQGLRLIYYSQIVNDFQKGDIAEGYSVSREKKESFPLTVTSAQKNPTAFYLCASKDRGSTDTQYFGPGTRLTVL.

This rearrangement joins TRBV2 to TRBJ1-4; 7 bases agree with TRBD1. Per the germline V gene, CDR1 is SNHLY and CDR2 is FYNNEI. This CDR3 region has 14 residues. V lost 6 bases, J lost 6 bases, and 7 bases stayed unmatched. The CDR3 DNA follows: TGTGCCAGCAGCGATGTTCAGGGGGATGAAAAACTGTTTTTT. It translates to CASSDVQGDEKLFF.

The chain is built from TRBV19 and TRBJ2-7, with a weak D call TRBD2 (6 bases). The V end was cut by 5 bases, the J end by 1 base, with 9 bases between. Germline V gene lookup returns CDR1 LNHDA and CDR2 SQIVND (reference sequence). CDR3 size: 13 residues. The CDR3 sequence is CASSFSGSYEQYF. Here the CDR3 DNA reads TGTGCCAGTAGTTTTAGCGGATCCTACGAGCAGTACTTC.